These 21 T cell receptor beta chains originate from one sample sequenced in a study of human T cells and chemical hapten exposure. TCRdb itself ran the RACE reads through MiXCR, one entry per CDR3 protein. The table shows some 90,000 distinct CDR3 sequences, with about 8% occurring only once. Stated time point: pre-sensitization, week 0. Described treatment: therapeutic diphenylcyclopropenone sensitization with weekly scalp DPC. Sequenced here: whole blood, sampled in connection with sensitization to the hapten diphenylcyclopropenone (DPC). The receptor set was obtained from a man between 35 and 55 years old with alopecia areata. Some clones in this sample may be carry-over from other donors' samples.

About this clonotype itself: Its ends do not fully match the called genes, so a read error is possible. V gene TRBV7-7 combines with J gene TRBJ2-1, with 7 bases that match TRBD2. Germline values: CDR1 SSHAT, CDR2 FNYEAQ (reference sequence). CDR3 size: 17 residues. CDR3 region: CASSRIPGGPPANEQFF. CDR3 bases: TGTGCTAGCAGCCGAATTCCGGGAGGCCCCCCAGCCAATGAGCAGTTCTTC. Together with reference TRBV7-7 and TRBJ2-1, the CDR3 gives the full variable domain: GAGVSQSPRYKVTKRGQDVTLRCDPISSHATLYWYQQALGQGPEFLTYFNYEAQPDKSGLPSDRFSAERPEGSISTLTIQRTEQRDSAMYRCASSRIPGGPPANEQFFGPGTRLTVL.

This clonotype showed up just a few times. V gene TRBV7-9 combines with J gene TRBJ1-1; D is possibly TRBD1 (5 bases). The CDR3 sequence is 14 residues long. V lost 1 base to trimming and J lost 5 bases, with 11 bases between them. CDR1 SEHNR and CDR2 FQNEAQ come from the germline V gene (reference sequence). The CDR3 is CASSLVGGTTEAFF. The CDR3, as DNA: TGTGCCAGCAGCTTAGTGGGGGGGACGACTGAAGCTTTCTTT.

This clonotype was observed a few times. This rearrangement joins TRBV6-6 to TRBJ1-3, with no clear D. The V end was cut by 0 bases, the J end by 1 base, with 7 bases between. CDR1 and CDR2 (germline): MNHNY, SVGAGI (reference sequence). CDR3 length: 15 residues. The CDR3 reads CASSYSQISGNTIYF. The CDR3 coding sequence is TGTGCCAGCAGTTACTCGCAGATTTCTGGAAACACCATATATTTT.

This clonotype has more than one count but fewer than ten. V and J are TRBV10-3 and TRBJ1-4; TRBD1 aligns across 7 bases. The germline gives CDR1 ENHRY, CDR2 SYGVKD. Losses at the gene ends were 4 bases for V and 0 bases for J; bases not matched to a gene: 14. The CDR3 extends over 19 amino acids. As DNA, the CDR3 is TGTGCCATCAGTGCAGTTCGAATACAGGGGTTTACAACTAATGAAAAACTGTTTTTT. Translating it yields CAISAVRIQGFTTNEKLFF.

CDR3 protein: CASSARSGGTDTQYF. CDR3 in DNA: TGTGCCAGCAGCGCCCGGTCCGGGGGCACAGATACGCAGTATTTT. The J gene is TRBJ2-3, the V gene TRBV9, with a weak D call TRBD2 (5 bases). V was cut by 3 bases and J by 1 base, with 12 bases left in between. This CDR3 is 15 amino acids long. In germline, CDR1 is SGDLS, CDR2 YYNGEE.

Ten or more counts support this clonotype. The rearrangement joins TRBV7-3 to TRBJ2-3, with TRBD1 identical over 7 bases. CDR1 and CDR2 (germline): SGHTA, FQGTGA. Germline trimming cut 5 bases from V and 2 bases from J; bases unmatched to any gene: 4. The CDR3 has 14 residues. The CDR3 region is CASSPDRSTDTQYF. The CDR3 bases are TGTGCCAGCAGCCCGGACAGGTCCACAGATACGCAGTATTTT.

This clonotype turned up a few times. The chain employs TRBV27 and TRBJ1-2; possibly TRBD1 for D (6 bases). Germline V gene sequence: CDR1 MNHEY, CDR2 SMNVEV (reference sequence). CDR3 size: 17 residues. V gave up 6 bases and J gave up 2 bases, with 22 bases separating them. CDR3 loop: CASSPEWGRTVNYGYTF. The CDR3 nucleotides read TGTGCCAGCAGCCCTGAGTGGGGGCGCACCGTCAACTATGGCTACACCTTC.

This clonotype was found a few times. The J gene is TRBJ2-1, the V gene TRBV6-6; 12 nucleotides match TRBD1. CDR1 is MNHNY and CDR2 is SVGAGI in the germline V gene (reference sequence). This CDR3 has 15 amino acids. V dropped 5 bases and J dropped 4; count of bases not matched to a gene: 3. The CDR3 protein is CASSQGQGAYNEQFF. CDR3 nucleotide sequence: TGTGCCAGCAGTCAGGGACAGGGGGCTTACAATGAGCAGTTCTTC.

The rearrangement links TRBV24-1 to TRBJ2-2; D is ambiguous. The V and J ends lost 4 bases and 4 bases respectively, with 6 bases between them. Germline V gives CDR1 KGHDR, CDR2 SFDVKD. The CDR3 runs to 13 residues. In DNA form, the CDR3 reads TGTGCCACCAGTGAACACCTCACCGGGGAGCTGTTTTTT. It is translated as CATSEHLTGELFF.

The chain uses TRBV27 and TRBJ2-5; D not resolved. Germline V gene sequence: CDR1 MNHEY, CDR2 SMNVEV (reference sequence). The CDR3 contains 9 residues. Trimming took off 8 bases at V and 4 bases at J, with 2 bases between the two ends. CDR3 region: CASVETQYF. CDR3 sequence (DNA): TGTGCCAGCGTAGAGACCCAGTACTTC.

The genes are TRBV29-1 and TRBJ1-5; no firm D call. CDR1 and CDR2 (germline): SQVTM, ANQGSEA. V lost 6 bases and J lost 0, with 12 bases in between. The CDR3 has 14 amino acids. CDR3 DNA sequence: TGCAGCGTAGCCGATAGTCATAGCAATCAGCCCCAGCATTTT. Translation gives CSVADSHSNQPQHF.

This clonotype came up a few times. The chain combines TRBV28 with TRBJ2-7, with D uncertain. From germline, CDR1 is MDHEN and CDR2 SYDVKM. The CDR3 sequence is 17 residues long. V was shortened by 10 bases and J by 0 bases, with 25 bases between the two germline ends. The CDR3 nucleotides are TGTGCCACCCTCTTCGAAGGGCCAATTCGGAGCTCCTACGAGCAGTACGTC. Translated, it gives CATLFEGPIRSSYEQYV.

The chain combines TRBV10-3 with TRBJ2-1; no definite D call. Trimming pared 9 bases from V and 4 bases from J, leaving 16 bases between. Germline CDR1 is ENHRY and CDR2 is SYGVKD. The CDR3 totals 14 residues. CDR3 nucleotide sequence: TGTGCCATTCACCCCGACCCGAGTTACAATGAGCAGTTCTTC. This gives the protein CAIHPDPSYNEQFF.

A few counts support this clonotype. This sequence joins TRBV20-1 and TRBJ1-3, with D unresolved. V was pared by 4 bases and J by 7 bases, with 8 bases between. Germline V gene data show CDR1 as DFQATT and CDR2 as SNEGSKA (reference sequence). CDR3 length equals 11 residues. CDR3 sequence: CSAKIQNTIYF. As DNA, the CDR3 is TGCAGTGCTAAGATTCAGAACACCATATATTTT.

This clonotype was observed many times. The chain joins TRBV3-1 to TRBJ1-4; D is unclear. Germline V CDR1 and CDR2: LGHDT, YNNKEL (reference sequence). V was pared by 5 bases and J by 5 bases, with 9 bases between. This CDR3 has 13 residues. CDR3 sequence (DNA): TGTGCCAGCAGCGCTACGAGGAATGAAAAACTGTTTTTT. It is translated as CASSATRNEKLFF.

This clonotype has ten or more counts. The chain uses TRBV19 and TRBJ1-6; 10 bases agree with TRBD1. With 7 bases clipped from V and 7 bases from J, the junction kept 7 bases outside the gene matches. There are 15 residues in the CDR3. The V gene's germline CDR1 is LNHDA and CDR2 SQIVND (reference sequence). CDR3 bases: TGTGCCAGTACCCAGGGACAGGGGCCGAATTCACCCCTCCACTTT. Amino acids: CASTQGQGPNSPLHF. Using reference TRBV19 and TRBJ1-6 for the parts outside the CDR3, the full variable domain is DGGITQSPKYLFRKEGQNVTLSCEQNLNHDAMYWYRQDPGQGLRLIYYSQIVNDFQKGDIAEGYSVSREKKESFPLTVTSAQKNPTAFYLCASTQGQGPNSPLHFGNGTRLTVT.

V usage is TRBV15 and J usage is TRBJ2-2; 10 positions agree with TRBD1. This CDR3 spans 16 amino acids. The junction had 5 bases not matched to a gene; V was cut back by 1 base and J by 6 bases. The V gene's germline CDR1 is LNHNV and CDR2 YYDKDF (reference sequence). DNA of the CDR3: TGTGCCACCAGCAGAGCCACCGGGACAGGGGCCGGGGAGCTGTTTTTT. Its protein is CATSRATGTGAGELFF.

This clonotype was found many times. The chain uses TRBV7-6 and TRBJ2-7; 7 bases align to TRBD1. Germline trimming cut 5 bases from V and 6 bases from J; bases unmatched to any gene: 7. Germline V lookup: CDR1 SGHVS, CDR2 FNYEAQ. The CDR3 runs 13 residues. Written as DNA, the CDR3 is TGTGCCAGCAGCGCCGGGACAGTGGGCGAGCAGTACGTC. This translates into CASSAGTVGEQYV.

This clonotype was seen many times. The CDR3 sequence is CSVEEGPGQPQHF. As DNA, the CDR3 is TGCAGCGTTGAAGAGGGGCCGGGACAGCCCCAGCATTTT. The chain couples TRBV29-1 to TRBJ1-5, with D tentatively TRBD1 (5 bases). The CDR3 loop spans 13 amino acids. V lost 0 bases to trimming and J lost 7 bases, with 10 bases between them. CDR1 is SQVTM, CDR2 ANQGSEA, per germline.

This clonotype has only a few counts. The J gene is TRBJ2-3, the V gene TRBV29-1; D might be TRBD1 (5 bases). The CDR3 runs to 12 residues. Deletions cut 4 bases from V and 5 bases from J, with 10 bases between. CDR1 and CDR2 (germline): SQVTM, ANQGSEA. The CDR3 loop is CSVGGQGDTQYF. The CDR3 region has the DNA TGCAGCGTTGGGGGCCAAGGAGATACGCAGTATTTT.

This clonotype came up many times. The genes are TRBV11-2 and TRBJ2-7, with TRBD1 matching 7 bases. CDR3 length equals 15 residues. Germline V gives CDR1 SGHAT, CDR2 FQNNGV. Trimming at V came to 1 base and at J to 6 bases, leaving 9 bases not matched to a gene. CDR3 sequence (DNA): TGTGCCAGCAGCTTAGCCTGGGACAGTGTGGGCGAGCAGTACTTC. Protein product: CASSLAWDSVGEQYF.